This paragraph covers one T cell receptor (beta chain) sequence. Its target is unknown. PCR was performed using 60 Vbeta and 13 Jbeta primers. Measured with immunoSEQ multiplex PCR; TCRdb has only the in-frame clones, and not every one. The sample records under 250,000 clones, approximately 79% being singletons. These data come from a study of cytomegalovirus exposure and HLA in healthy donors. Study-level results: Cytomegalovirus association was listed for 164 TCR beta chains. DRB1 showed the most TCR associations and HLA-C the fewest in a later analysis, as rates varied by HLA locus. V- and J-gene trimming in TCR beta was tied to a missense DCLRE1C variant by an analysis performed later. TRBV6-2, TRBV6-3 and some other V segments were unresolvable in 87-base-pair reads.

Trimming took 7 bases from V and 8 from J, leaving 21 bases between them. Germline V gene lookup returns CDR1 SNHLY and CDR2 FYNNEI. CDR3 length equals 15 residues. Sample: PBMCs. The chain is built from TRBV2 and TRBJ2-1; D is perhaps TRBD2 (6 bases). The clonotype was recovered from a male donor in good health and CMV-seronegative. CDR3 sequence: CASIGTSRTTDEQFF. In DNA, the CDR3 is TGTGCCAGCATCGGAACTAGCCGAACCACCGATGAGCAGTTCTTC.